The TCR beta chain under discussion was sequenced for a study of graft-versus-host responses after intestinal transplantation. The ends were cut back, 5 bases at V and 8 bases at J, with 9 bases in the middle. Germline values: CDR1 MDHEN, CDR2 SYDVKM. This CDR3 is built from 11 residues. Findings and caveats of the study: Analysis identified GvH clones in recipient marrow, with some appearing first in ileum or blood.

The method was immunoSEQ multiplex PCR; TCRdb's version includes in-frame clones alone and lacks a portion of them. The sample has about 50,000 clones, 80% to 95% seen once. On this clone itself: Its antigen is not identified.

This sample comprised unstimulated CD4+ T cells sorted from spleen or lymph node cells, obtained before transplant. V is TRBV28 and J is TRBJ1-1; D gene uncertain. The source is a human donor who was the organ donor for an intestinal transplant. CDR3: CASSRRAEAFF. CDR3 nucleotides: TGTGCCAGCAGTCGCCGGGCCGAAGCTTTCTTT.